Shown below are 16 T cell receptor beta chains from a single sample sequenced in a study of T-cell reconstitution after alpha-beta-depleted transplantation in children. The library targeted TCRbeta and was prepared with unique molecular identifiers. MiXCR, run by TCRdb on the PCR reads, gives a single entry per CDR3 protein. The table records more than 2,500 distinct CDR3 sequences, approximately 28% of them present only once. The sequencing used PBMCs, mostly from graft donor cells, collected 60 days after TCRalphabeta/CD19-depleted stem cell transplant. The receptors shown here come from a male patient aged 2 to 9 who had a stem cell transplant for acute myeloid leukemia, so the T cells may come from the graft donor.

The table lists this clonotype with many counts. The genes are TRBV11-2 and TRBJ1-6; D is unresolved. The ends were cut back, 1 base at V and 10 bases at J, with 8 bases in the middle. The CDR3 runs to 13 residues. Germline CDR1 and CDR2: SGHAT and FQNNGV. CDR3 bases: TGTGCCAGCAGCTTAGCCAGCGGGTCACCCCTCCACTTT. This sequence encodes CASSLASGSPLHF.

This clonotype was observed many times. This CDR3 reads CSAGRESSYNEQFF. DNA for the CDR3: TGCAGTGCAGGCCGGGAGTCTTCCTACAATGAGCAGTTCTTC. This chain links TRBV20-1 with TRBJ2-1; tentative D call: TRBD2 (6 bases). Trimming took 6 bases from V and 1 from J, leaving 13 bases between them. The CDR3 loop spans 14 amino acids. CDR1 DFQATT and CDR2 SNEGSKA come from the germline V gene (reference sequence).

This clonotype occurred many times. This sequence joins TRBV12-3 or TRBV12-4 and TRBJ1-5, with TRBD1 matching 7 bases. The CDR3 contains 15 residues. J lost 8 bases, V lost 1 base, and 8 bases had no gene match. CDR3 amino acids: CASSLGGTVEKPQHF. As DNA, the CDR3 is TGTGCCAGCAGTTTAGGGGGGACAGTGGAGAAGCCCCAGCATTTT.

This clonotype was recorded many times. This chain links TRBV7-8 with TRBJ2-5; D perhaps matches TRBD1 (5 bases). This CDR3 spans 14 amino acids. CDR1 and CDR2 from the germline V gene are SGHVS and FQNEAQ. The V gene lost 1 base and the J gene lost 1 base, with 7 bases spanning the gap. The CDR3 coding sequence is TGTGCCAGCAGCTTAGGTCAGGGCCAAGAGACCCAGTACTTC. This translates into CASSLGQGQETQYF. Using reference TRBV7-8 and TRBJ2-5 for the parts outside the CDR3, the full variable domain is GAGVSQSPRYKVAKRGQDVALRCDPISGHVSLFWYQQALGQGPEFLTYFQNEAQLDKSGLPSDRFFAERPEGSVSTLKIQRTQQEDSAVYLCASSLGQGQETQYFGPGTRLLVL.

This clonotype was seen a few times. The genes are TRBV13 and TRBJ1-2; maybe TRBD1 (5 bases). The ends were cut back, 4 bases at V and 0 bases at J, with 24 bases in the middle. CDR1 is PRHDT, CDR2 FYEKMQ, per germline (reference sequence). This CDR3 has 19 residues. CDR3 loop: CASSSSRGDSHPSNYGYTF. The CDR3 region has the DNA TGTGCCAGCAGCTCATCGCGAGGCGACAGCCACCCATCTAACTATGGCTACACCTTC.

This clonotype was detected ten times or more. The rearrangement links TRBV7-9 to TRBJ2-1; 11 bases line up with TRBD2. Trimming at V came to 5 bases and at J to 10 bases, leaving 7 bases not matched to a gene. Germline-derived CDR1 and CDR2 are SEHNR and FQNEAQ (reference sequence). The CDR3 runs to 14 residues. The CDR3 is CASSALAGVTEQFF. The CDR3 DNA is TGTGCCAGCAGCGCACTAGCGGGAGTCACGGAGCAGTTCTTC.

By sample share, this clonotype is medium-sized (0.01 to 0.1%). CDR3 DNA: TGTGCCAGTGCCTCCGTGCTAGCGGGGCAAGAGACCCAGTACTTC. This translates into CASASVLAGQETQYF. The chain carries TRBV12-3 or TRBV12-4 and TRBJ2-5; 9 bases match TRBD2. The length of the CDR3 is 15 residues. J gave up 2 bases and V 9 bases, and 10 bases lay outside the gene matches.

The V gene is TRBV29-1, the J gene TRBJ1-1, with 7 bases matching TRBD1. Germline trimming cut 5 bases from V and 4 bases from J; bases unmatched to any gene: 4. The CDR3 consists of 12 residues. Germline V gene sequence: CDR1 SQVTM, CDR2 ANQGSEA. This CDR3 is CSVLRGLTEAFF. CDR3 DNA sequence: TGCAGCGTTTTGAGGGGGCTCACTGAAGCTTTCTTT.

The rearrangement uses TRBV5-1 and TRBJ1-1; 7 bases are a match to TRBD1. V shed 1 base and J 1 base; nucleotides not matched to a gene: 1. This CDR3 has 14 residues. CDR1 and CDR2 from the germline V gene are SGHRS and YFSETQ. The CDR3 DNA reads TGCGCCAGCAGCTTGACAGGGGCGAACACTGAAGCTTTCTTT. This encodes CASSLTGANTEAFF.

There are many counts of this clonotype. V and J are TRBV11-2 and TRBJ2-2; 12 bases fit TRBD2. CDR3 length: 18 amino acids. Germline V lookup: CDR1 SGHAT, CDR2 FQNNGV. J gave up 6 bases and V 1 base, and 9 bases lay outside the gene matches. The DNA for the CDR3 is TGTGCCAGCAGCTTAGGGGTACTAGCGGGGGGATCCCCCGGGGAGCTGTTTTTT. It encodes CASSLGVLAGGSPGELFF.

This clonotype showed up many times. V and J are TRBV7-9 and TRBJ2-5; unclear D gene. V lost 1 base to trimming and J lost 4 bases, with 10 bases between them. The CDR3 loop spans 14 amino acids. CDR1 is SEHNR and CDR2 is FQNEAQ in the germline V gene (reference sequence). The CDR3: CASSLGPWGETQYF. CDR3 DNA: TGTGCCAGCAGCTTAGGGCCCTGGGGAGAGACCCAGTACTTC.

Of note for this clonotype: This could be a read error, since a much larger clone is one nucleotide away. V usage is TRBV4-3 and J usage is TRBJ2-7; tentative D call: TRBD2 (6 bases). CDR3 length: 13 residues. In germline, CDR1 is LGHNA, CDR2 YSLEER. CDR3 DNA: TGCGCCAGCAGCCAAGGACTAGACTACCAGCAGTACTTC. Its protein product is CASSQGLDYQQYF.

This clonotype came up many times. The chain joins TRBV5-5 to TRBJ2-2, with D maybe TRBD1 (6 bases). Germline lookup yields CDR1 SGHKS and CDR2 YYEKEE (reference sequence). Deletions cut 1 base from V and 0 bases from J, with 7 bases between. The CDR3 length is 15 residues. The chain's CDR3 is CASSLRTANTGELFF. CDR3 DNA sequence: TGTGCCAGCAGCTTGCGGACAGCGAACACCGGGGAGCTGTTTTTT.

In its sample, this clonotype was seen many times. The V call is TRBV18, the J call TRBJ2-5, with 8 bases fitting TRBD2. V dropped 0 bases and J dropped 9; count of bases not matched to a gene: 9. The V gene's germline CDR1 is KGHSH and CDR2 LQKENI. The CDR3 runs 15 residues. CDR3 region: CASSPPLAGIVAQYF. Written as DNA, the CDR3 is TGTGCCAGCTCACCACCGCTAGCGGGTATCGTGGCCCAGTACTTC.

This clonotype has ten or more counts. The chain couples TRBV5-6 to TRBJ1-2; 7 nucleotides align to TRBD1. This CDR3 has 14 residues. Germline V gives CDR1 SGHDT, CDR2 YYEEEE. J was trimmed by 2 bases and V by 5 bases; bases with no gene match: 6. The CDR3 protein is CASRSSQGNYGYTF. CDR3 DNA sequence: TGTGCCAGCAGATCTTCACAGGGGAACTATGGCTACACCTTC.

V gene TRBV29-1 combines with J gene TRBJ2-1; no clear D gene. In germline, CDR1 is SQVTM, CDR2 ANQGSEA. The CDR3 has 15 amino acids. Trimming took 2 bases from V and 0 from J, leaving 11 bases between them. The DNA of the CDR3 is TGCAGCGTTGAAATTTGGGATAGCTCCTACAATGAGCAGTTCTTC. This gives the protein CSVEIWDSSYNEQFF.